This TCR beta chain was identified in a study of blood T cell repertoires in COVID-19. Study information: There were acute and convalescent COVID-19 samples, and they came from the United States, Italy and Spain.

Participant age was 18 to 89 years, and participants resided in fewer than 30 US areas. Assignments of participants to cohorts depended upon their own reported clinical history. The CDR3 sequence is 13 residues long. Trimming removed 0 bases at V and 3 bases at J, with 6 bases between. Germline lookup yields CDR1 LNHNV and CDR2 YYDKDF (reference sequence). Under the authors' procedure: Reference gene primer amplification yielded estimated nucleated cell counts. TCRdb's copy holds only in-frame clones and misses some; the assay was immunoSEQ multiplex PCR. For V, J and clone size, that table is used; D and trimming come from the DNA. The sample holds approximately 260,000 clones; around 86% are singletons and the top ten take roughly 3.1%.

The V and J genes are TRBV15 and TRBJ2-7; no reliable D call. This receptor was obtained from a woman between 40 and 55 years old with acute COVID-19. The sample consisted of PBMCs or T cells enriched from blood (not recorded which). This CDR3 is CATSRESHYEQYF. The CDR3 DNA reads as TGTGCCACCAGCAGAGAGTCCCACTACGAGCAGTACTTC.